This T cell receptor (beta chain) was recorded in a study of cytomegalovirus exposure and HLA in healthy donors. In the study overall: T cells numbering about 179 million yielded 117 million unique TCR beta sequences in an earlier analysis.

The study's findings and limits: Later work associated over 15,000 TCR beta sequences with HLA alleles at 0.05 false discovery rate. The study assumed roughly uniform donor sequencing depth for presence/absence analyses. There were some public TCRs occurring in many donors, but most TCR sequences were rare.

In regard to this clone: No antigen is known for it.

Amplification used 60 Vbeta primers and 13 Jbeta primers. Assay used: immunoSEQ multiplex PCR; TCRdb lists only in-frame clones, some missing. Its table lists approximately 30,000 clones. This CDR3 region has 14 residues. The germline V and J ends were trimmed by 2 bases and 5 bases, with 12 bases remaining between them. Germline values: CDR1 LGHNA, CDR2 YNFKEQ. The sequence derives from a woman in her 40s in good health and CMV-seropositive. What was sequenced was PBMCs. The chain has TRBV4-2 and TRBJ1-1; TRBD1 might be the D (6 bases). The CDR3 region has the DNA TGTGCCAGCAGCCAACCCGGACAGAGAACTGAAGCTTTCTTT. Protein sequence: CASSQPGQRTEAFF.